Listed below are T cell receptor beta chains from one sample, sequenced in a study of PD-1 blockade in classical Hodgkin lymphoma. TCRdb's copy holds only in-frame clones and misses some; the assay was immunoSEQ multiplex PCR. The sample carries about 43,000 clones, roughly 72% recorded once. The input for sequencing was peripheral blood mononuclear cells (PBMCs), taken before the second cycle of nivolumab. The receptors come from a human donor with classical Hodgkin lymphoma. Each CDR3 is given without its conserved first and last residue. The D gene is left open where the match is weak. The size of a clone is reported for some rows only, either as once, few or many, or as a class for expanded clones.

cdr3_aa: ASSVGDTYEQY
d_call: -
v_call: TRBV9
clone_size: once
j_call: TRBJ2-7

cdr3_aa: ASSVVAGGITDTQY
d_call: -
v_call: TRBV9
clone_size: -
j_call: TRBJ2-3

cdr3_aa: ASSYSGAGNTEAF
d_call: -
v_call: TRBV6-5
clone_size: -
j_call: TRBJ1-1

cdr3_aa: ASSLGERSTNEKLF
d_call: -
v_call: TRBV7-2
clone_size: few
j_call: TRBJ1-4

cdr3_aa: ASSPRTGGRYGYT
d_call: TRBD1
v_call: TRBV19
clone_size: -
j_call: TRBJ1-2

cdr3_aa: ASSLVGAVEKLF
d_call: -
v_call: TRBV5-6
clone_size: -
j_call: TRBJ1-4

cdr3_aa: SSGHPQETQY
d_call: -
v_call: TRBV29-1
clone_size: once
j_call: TRBJ2-5

cdr3_aa: ASSLPAGGIYNEQF
d_call: TRBD2
v_call: TRBV5-4
clone_size: -
j_call: TRBJ2-1

cdr3_aa: ASSSTVYSGSPPEQF
d_call: TRBD2
v_call: TRBV7-2
clone_size: -
j_call: TRBJ2-1

cdr3_aa: ASSLGPVSYEQY
d_call: -
v_call: TRBV5-1
clone_size: -
j_call: TRBJ2-7

cdr3_aa: ASSPLLTGTGGAF
d_call: TRBD1
v_call: TRBV18
clone_size: -
j_call: TRBJ1-1

cdr3_aa: ASSNYRDTEAF
d_call: -
v_call: TRBV27
clone_size: -
j_call: TRBJ1-1

cdr3_aa: ASSQAAGPIGGQY
d_call: -
v_call: TRBV4-3
clone_size: -
j_call: TRBJ2-7

cdr3_aa: ASSVKQATYEQY
d_call: -
v_call: TRBV6-5
clone_size: -
j_call: -

cdr3_aa: AISEITGLVTGELF
d_call: -
v_call: TRBV10-3
clone_size: -
j_call: TRBJ2-2

cdr3_aa: ASSQNSGGAYEQY
d_call: TRBD2
v_call: TRBV4-2
clone_size: once
j_call: TRBJ2-7

cdr3_aa: ASSDRVAGTEAF
d_call: TRBD1
v_call: TRBV6-5
clone_size: -
j_call: TRBJ1-1

cdr3_aa: ASSLDFSYEQY
d_call: -
v_call: TRBV5-8
clone_size: -
j_call: TRBJ2-7

cdr3_aa: ASSLLAVSNQPQH
d_call: -
v_call: TRBV7-2
clone_size: -
j_call: TRBJ1-5

cdr3_aa: ASSDNTEAF
d_call: -
v_call: TRBV2
clone_size: few
j_call: TRBJ1-1

cdr3_aa: ASSDSANTEAF
d_call: -
v_call: TRBV6-4
clone_size: -
j_call: TRBJ1-1

cdr3_aa: ASALLADEKLF
d_call: -
v_call: TRBV4-2
clone_size: once
j_call: TRBJ1-4

cdr3_aa: ASSIGGTASYEQY
d_call: TRBD1
v_call: TRBV19
clone_size: -
j_call: -

cdr3_aa: ASSLGSGGAYNEQF
d_call: TRBD2
v_call: TRBV27
clone_size: -
j_call: TRBJ2-1

cdr3_aa: ASSPIRDSGTDTQY
d_call: TRBD1
v_call: TRBV27
clone_size: few
j_call: TRBJ2-3

cdr3_aa: ASSLAPDANTEAF
d_call: -
v_call: TRBV5-1
clone_size: -
j_call: TRBJ1-1

cdr3_aa: ASSQDHIGSPYEQY
d_call: -
v_call: TRBV4-3
clone_size: -
j_call: TRBJ2-7

cdr3_aa: ASGQGGAVGNTIY
d_call: TRBD1
v_call: TRBV6-5
clone_size: few
j_call: TRBJ1-3

cdr3_aa: ASSRGTGNTGELF
d_call: TRBD1
v_call: TRBV9
clone_size: once
j_call: TRBJ2-2

cdr3_aa: ASSLDSNQPQH
d_call: -
v_call: TRBV27
clone_size: -
j_call: TRBJ1-5

cdr3_aa: ASRLSGSPVDTQY
d_call: TRBD2
v_call: TRBV4-3
clone_size: few
j_call: TRBJ2-3

cdr3_aa: ASSLLVGGISPREQY
d_call: -
v_call: TRBV28
clone_size: -
j_call: TRBJ2-7

cdr3_aa: ASSITGTGRNEQY
d_call: TRBD1
v_call: TRBV5-1
clone_size: -
j_call: TRBJ2-7

cdr3_aa: ASSEPDGYNEQF
d_call: -
v_call: TRBV25-1
clone_size: once
j_call: TRBJ2-1

cdr3_aa: ASSGLSYGYT
d_call: -
v_call: TRBV9
clone_size: few
j_call: TRBJ1-2

cdr3_aa: ASSEALGLGQGDGYT
d_call: TRBD1
v_call: TRBV6-1
clone_size: once
j_call: TRBJ1-2

cdr3_aa: ASRYGTGGFYEQY
d_call: TRBD1
v_call: TRBV6-5
clone_size: -
j_call: TRBJ2-7

cdr3_aa: AIRRTSGDNEQY
d_call: TRBD2
v_call: TRBV10-3
clone_size: -
j_call: TRBJ2-7

cdr3_aa: ASTPTGGNTEAF
d_call: -
v_call: TRBV6-5
clone_size: -
j_call: TRBJ1-1

cdr3_aa: SVSRDGNTEAF
d_call: -
v_call: TRBV29-1
clone_size: -
j_call: TRBJ1-1

cdr3_aa: ASSFGSLMNTEAF
d_call: -
v_call: TRBV6-5
clone_size: -
j_call: TRBJ1-1

cdr3_aa: ASSPEAGGTYEQY
d_call: TRBD2
v_call: TRBV11-1
clone_size: -
j_call: TRBJ2-7

cdr3_aa: ASSFTGYGYNEQF
d_call: -
v_call: TRBV27
clone_size: few
j_call: TRBJ2-1

cdr3_aa: AISLTGGDYEQY
d_call: TRBD1
v_call: TRBV10-3
clone_size: -
j_call: TRBJ2-7

cdr3_aa: ASRKGFDSPLH
d_call: -
v_call: TRBV9
clone_size: few
j_call: TRBJ1-6

cdr3_aa: SVEGAETQY
d_call: -
v_call: TRBV29-1
clone_size: -
j_call: TRBJ2-5

cdr3_aa: ASSLGRGSTDTQY
d_call: -
v_call: TRBV7-8
clone_size: -
j_call: TRBJ2-3

cdr3_aa: ASSSQETQY
d_call: -
v_call: TRBV27
clone_size: -
j_call: TRBJ2-5

cdr3_aa: ASSLAGGTQY
d_call: TRBD2
v_call: TRBV27
clone_size: -
j_call: TRBJ2-5

cdr3_aa: ASGLAGNEQF
d_call: -
v_call: TRBV12-5
clone_size: -
j_call: TRBJ2-1

cdr3_aa: ASSRETYEQY
d_call: -
v_call: TRBV2
clone_size: -
j_call: TRBJ2-7

cdr3_aa: ASRGGSGEQY
d_call: TRBD1
v_call: TRBV6-1
clone_size: -
j_call: TRBJ2-7

cdr3_aa: ATSSHDRAADTQY
d_call: TRBD1
v_call: TRBV15
clone_size: -
j_call: TRBJ2-3

cdr3_aa: ASSQIDPGQKQF
d_call: TRBD1
v_call: TRBV28
clone_size: -
j_call: TRBJ2-1

cdr3_aa: AWSLNQGTEAF
d_call: -
v_call: TRBV30
clone_size: few
j_call: TRBJ1-1

cdr3_aa: ASSYWGGTQETQY
d_call: -
v_call: TRBV5-1
clone_size: -
j_call: TRBJ2-5

cdr3_aa: ASSSRDREEVSVGNTIY
d_call: TRBD1
v_call: TRBV28
clone_size: -
j_call: TRBJ1-3

cdr3_aa: ASSGNSGRAIETQY
d_call: TRBD2
v_call: TRBV5-1
clone_size: -
j_call: TRBJ2-5

cdr3_aa: ASLEKPGWQPQH
d_call: -
v_call: TRBV19
clone_size: -
j_call: TRBJ1-5

cdr3_aa: ASSAENFQETQY
d_call: -
v_call: TRBV5-5
clone_size: -
j_call: TRBJ2-5